The next 25 T cell receptor beta chains were all read from a single sample in a study of T cell responses to AZD1222 COVID-19 vaccine. Some clones are missing from TCRdb's copy, which holds only in-frame ones; the method was immunoSEQ multiplex PCR. The repertoire includes 110,000 to 150,000 clones, about 93% of them detected once, and more than 8% sits in the top ten. Sequenced material: peripheral blood, taken on day 0 of AZD1222 vaccination. Receptors were obtained from an adult in good health.

The chain recombines TRBV6-5 with TRBJ1-1, with 7 bases identical to TRBD1. The CDR3 length is 14 residues. Looked up from germline, CDR1 is MNHEY and CDR2 is SVGAGI. V gave up 4 bases and J gave up 7 bases; unmatched junction bases: 9. CDR3 nucleotides: TGTGCCAGCAGTTCACAGGGGCTCGACAGTGAAGCTTTCTTT. Translation gives CASSSQGLDSEAFF.

The V call is TRBV7-2, the J call TRBJ1-4; 8 bases fit TRBD1. This CDR3 has 14 amino acids. Looked up from germline, CDR1 is SGHTA and CDR2 is FQGNSA. Germline trimming cut 3 bases from V and 5 bases from J; bases unmatched to any gene: 2. The CDR3 DNA follows: TGTGCCAGCAGCTTTGCAGGGGGCAATGAAAAACTGTTTTTT. Protein: CASSFAGGNEKLFF.

This clone was detected once. The V call is TRBV18, the J call TRBJ1-4; 7 positions match TRBD1. This CDR3 comprises 14 residues. In germline, CDR1 is KGHSH, CDR2 LQKENI. The J segment lost 6 bases and the V segment lost 3 bases, leaving 4 bases of the junction unmatched. CDR3 sequence reads: CASSPRQGDEKLFF. CDR3 nucleotides: TGTGCCAGCTCACCCCGACAGGGAGATGAAAAACTGTTTTTT.

The chain has TRBV7-9 and TRBJ2-2; D possibly corresponds to TRBD1 (5 bases). The CDR3 is 17 amino acids. The germline V gene has CDR1 SEHNR and CDR2 FQNEAQ (reference sequence). Trimming removed 0 bases from V and 1 base from J, with 12 bases in between. The CDR3 nucleotides are TGTGCCAGCAGCTTAGCCGTAGGAACAGGGAACACCGGGGAGCTGTTTTTT. Amino acids: CASSLAVGTGNTGELFF.

The rearrangement uses TRBV15 and TRBJ1-2; D is ambiguous. Germline V gene lookup returns CDR1 LNHNV and CDR2 YYDKDF (reference sequence). Trimming left V 0 bases short and J 2 bases short, with 4 bases between. The CDR3 extends over 13 amino acids. The CDR3 region is CATSRDRNYGYTF. The DNA of the CDR3 is TGTGCCACCAGCAGAGACAGAAACTATGGCTACACCTTC.

The chain is built from TRBV28 and TRBJ1-3, with TRBD1 as a possible D gene (5 bases). The CDR3 totals 17 residues. Germline values: CDR1 MDHEN, CDR2 SYDVKM. V lost 4 bases to trimming and J lost 0 bases, with 16 bases between them. As DNA, the CDR3 is TGTGCCAGCAGTTCCTGGTGGGCAGGGAGCTCTGGAAACACCATATATTTT. It yields the protein CASSSWWAGSSGNTIYF.

The chain recombines TRBV19 with TRBJ2-3, with 7 bases matching TRBD2. The CDR3 contains 17 residues. Germline loops: CDR1 LNHDA, CDR2 SQIVND (reference sequence). After removal of 4 bases from V and 2 bases from J, the junction contained 12 bases not matched to a gene. The CDR3 sequence: CASSTDPWRGNTDTQYF. The DNA for the CDR3 is TGTGCCAGTAGTACGGACCCATGGCGGGGGAACACAGATACGCAGTATTTT.

The rearrangement uses TRBV28 and TRBJ1-2, with D unresolved. The V end lost 6 bases, the J end lost 8 bases, and 7 bases lay between the germline ends. The CDR3 has 10 residues. The germline V gene encodes CDR1 MDHEN and CDR2 SYDVKM. CDR3 in DNA: TGTGCCAGCAGCCGTCGGGGCTACACCTTC. Translated: CASSRRGYTF.

This chain connects TRBV5-6 to TRBJ2-3, with 12 nucleotides matching TRBD2. The V and J ends lost 4 bases and 6 bases, in that order; junction bases with no gene match: 6. CDR3 length equals 15 residues. CDR1 is SGHDT, CDR2 YYEEEE, per germline. The CDR3 loop reads CASSLLAGGVDTQYF. As DNA, the CDR3 is TGTGCCAGCAGCCTACTAGCGGGGGGCGTCGATACGCAGTATTTT.

This chain uses TRBV7-2 with TRBJ1-2; D uncertain. Between the trimmed V and J ends, which lost 4 bases and 5 bases, there was a span of 8 bases. CDR1 is SGHTA, CDR2 FQGNSA, per germline. The CDR3 runs to 12 residues. CDR3 DNA: TGTGCCAGCAGCTCCGATCCATATGGCTACACCTTC. It translates to CASSSDPYGYTF.

This clone occurred once. This rearrangement joins TRBV3-1 (or the pseudogene TRBV3-2) to TRBJ1-1; no reliable D call. Trimming cost V 3 bases and J 8 bases, with 16 bases left between them. The CDR3 totals 14 residues. Germline CDR1 reads LGHDT; CDR2 reads YNNKEL (reference sequence). As DNA, the CDR3 is TGTGCCAGCAGCCACGAGGGCTGGCTCGCGGAAGCTTTCTTT. This sequence encodes CASSHEGWLAEAFF.

The V and J genes are TRBV30 and TRBJ1-5, with D perhaps TRBD1 (6 bases). The CDR3 has 13 amino acids. Germline V gene lookup returns CDR1 GTSNPN and CDR2 SVGIG (reference sequence). Deletions cut 0 bases from V and 4 bases from J, with 7 bases between. CDR3 sequence (DNA): TGTGCCTGGAGTGTAGGACAGAATCAGCCCCAGCATTTT. Translating it yields CAWSVGQNQPQHF. The full variable domain, with the rest looked up from reference TRBV30 and TRBJ1-5, is SQTIHQWPATLVQPVGSPLSLECTVEGTSNPNLYWYRQAAGRGLQLLFYSVGIGQISSEVPQNLSASRPQDRQFILSSKKLLLSDSGFYLCAWSVGQNQPQHFGDGTRLSIL.

The chain joins TRBV28 to TRBJ1-1; the D is unclear. Germline V gene sequence: CDR1 MDHEN, CDR2 SYDVKM. This CDR3 region has 14 residues. Trimming removed 5 bases from V and 0 bases from J, with 10 bases in between. The CDR3 DNA sequence: TGTGCCAGCAGTGGCCAACACATGAACACTGAAGCTTTCTTT. Translating it yields CASSGQHMNTEAFF.

This clone has only one observation. Here the CDR3 DNA reads TGTGCCAGCGGGGGGGTCTGGGAGGAAAAACTGTTTTTT. This codes for CASGGVWEEKLFF. The chain combines TRBV7-2 with TRBJ1-4; TRBD1 might be the D (5 bases). Per germline, CDR1 SGHTA and CDR2 FQGNSA. Trimming shortened V by 8 bases and J by 8 bases, and 15 bases separated the two germline ends. The CDR3 is 13 residues long.

This clone was counted a single time. The V and J genes are TRBV9 and TRBJ2-1; 7 nucleotides line up with TRBD2. V trimming: 1 base; J trimming: 2 bases; junction bases outside the gene matches: 6. Germline values: CDR1 SGDLS, CDR2 YYNGEE. The CDR3 has 16 residues. Written as DNA, the CDR3 is TGTGCCAGCAGCGTATCCGGCGGGGGAACCTACAATGAGCAGTTCTTC. Its translation: CASSVSGGGTYNEQFF.

The chain is built from TRBV18 and TRBJ1-2, with D perhaps TRBD1 (5 bases). V was cut by 3 bases and J by 6 bases, with 14 bases left in between. The CDR3 extends over 14 amino acids. Germline V gives CDR1 KGHSH, CDR2 LQKENI. CDR3 nucleotides: TGTGCCAGCTCACCCACCCAGGGCTCTCATGGCTACACCTTC. Translating gives CASSPTQGSHGYTF.

The rearrangement uses TRBV7-3 and TRBJ2-3; unclear D gene. The CDR3 is made up of 12 amino acids. Trimming pared 3 bases from V and 4 bases from J, leaving 5 bases between. The germline gives CDR1 SGHTA, CDR2 FQGTGA. The CDR3 spells CASSFYSDTQYF. Written as DNA, the CDR3 is TGTGCCAGCAGCTTTTATTCAGATACGCAGTATTTT.

The rearrangement joins TRBV2 to TRBJ1-1; TRBD1 matches 8 bases. The trim removed 7 bases at V and 8 bases at J, leaving 3 bases unmatched. Germline-derived CDR1 and CDR2 are SNHLY and FYNNEI. This CDR3 is 11 amino acids long. CDR3 in amino acids: CASTGGAEAFF. CDR3 DNA sequence: TGTGCCAGCACAGGGGGCGCGGAAGCTTTCTTT.

The rearrangement uses TRBV7-9 and TRBJ2-7; unclear D gene. This CDR3 is 14 amino acids long. Per the germline V gene, CDR1 is SEHNR and CDR2 is FQNEAQ (reference sequence). The ends were cut back, 7 bases at V and 5 bases at J, with 18 bases in the middle. CDR3 nucleotides: TGTGCCAGCACCTGGGGTGAGGAGCTTAACGAGCAGTACTTC. Protein sequence: CASTWGEELNEQYF.

The rearrangement joins TRBV7-8 to TRBJ1-5; D is undetermined. V lost 1 base, J lost 3 bases, and 10 bases lay in between. The V gene's germline CDR1 is SGHVS and CDR2 FQNEAQ. This CDR3 contains 15 residues. CDR3: CASSLVRGPNQPQHF. The CDR3 nucleotides are TGTGCCAGCAGCTTAGTCCGAGGGCCCAATCAGCCCCAGCATTTT.

This clone was seen a handful of times. The rearrangement links TRBV27 to TRBJ1-5, with a weak D call TRBD1 (5 bases). Per germline, CDR1 MNHEY and CDR2 SMNVEV (reference sequence). V lost 5 bases, J lost 3 bases, and 14 bases lay in between. The CDR3 loop spans 15 amino acids. This CDR3 reads CASSPKGRVNQPQHF. For the CDR3, the DNA is TGTGCCAGCAGTCCGAAGGGCAGGGTCAATCAGCCCCAGCATTTT.

The rearrangement joins TRBV19 to TRBJ2-7, with D possibly called TRBD1 or TRBD2 (5 bases each). V was cut by 6 bases and J by 3 bases, with 12 bases left in between. The CDR3 has 13 residues. The V gene's germline CDR1 is LNHDA and CDR2 SQIVND (reference sequence). The CDR3 loop is CASSPGRIYEQYF. In DNA, the CDR3 is TGTGCCAGTAGCCCGGGACGGATCTACGAGCAGTACTTC.

V gene TRBV5-6 combines with J gene TRBJ1-3, with D unresolved. Germline CDR1 is SGHDT and CDR2 is YYEEEE. With 1 base removed from V and 0 bases from J, the gap between germline ends came to 5 bases. This CDR3 contains 14 residues. The CDR3 protein is CASSLLVSGNTIYF. The DNA of the CDR3 is TGTGCCAGCAGCTTGTTGGTCTCTGGAAACACCATATATTTT.

The genes are TRBV12-5 and TRBJ2-2, with no clear D. Trimming shortened V by 3 bases and J by 0 bases, and 5 bases separated the two germline ends. The length of the CDR3 is 14 residues. Germline V gene sequence: CDR1 LGHNT, CDR2 FRNRAP. The CDR3, as DNA: TGTGCTAGTGGTTTCCTCCCGAACACCGGGGAGCTGTTTTTT. Encoded protein: CASGFLPNTGELFF.

The gene calls are TRBV30 and TRBJ1-3; weak D call: TRBD1 (5 bases). The CDR3 extends over 16 amino acids. Trimming took off 5 bases at V and 0 bases at J, with 17 bases between the two ends. CDR1 GTSNPN and CDR2 SVGIG come from the germline V gene (reference sequence). The CDR3 spells CAWVWRGPYSGNTIYF. CDR3 coding DNA: TGTGCCTGGGTCTGGCGGGGACCGTACTCTGGAAACACCATATATTTT.